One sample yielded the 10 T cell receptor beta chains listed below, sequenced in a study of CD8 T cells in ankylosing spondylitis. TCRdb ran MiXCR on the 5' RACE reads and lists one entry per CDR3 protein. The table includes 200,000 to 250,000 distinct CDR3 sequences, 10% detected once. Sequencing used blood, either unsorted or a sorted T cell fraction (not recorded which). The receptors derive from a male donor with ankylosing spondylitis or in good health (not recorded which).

CDR3 sequence reads: CASSEASQAGYNEQFF. The DNA of the CDR3 is TGTGCCAGCAGTGAAGCGTCGCAGGCAGGCTACAATGAGCAGTTCTTC. The chain uses TRBV6-1 and TRBJ2-1; D is undetermined. Trimming took off 0 bases at V and 3 bases at J, with 12 bases between the two ends. Germline V gene data show CDR1 as MNHNS and CDR2 as SASEGT. The CDR3 is 16 residues long.

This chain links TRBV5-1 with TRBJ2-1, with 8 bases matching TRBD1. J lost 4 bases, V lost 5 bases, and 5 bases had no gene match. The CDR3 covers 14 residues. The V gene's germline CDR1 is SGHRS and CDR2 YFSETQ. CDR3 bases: TGCGCCAGCAGTATGGGACAGGTTTACAATGAGCAGTTCTTC. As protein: CASSMGQVYNEQFF.

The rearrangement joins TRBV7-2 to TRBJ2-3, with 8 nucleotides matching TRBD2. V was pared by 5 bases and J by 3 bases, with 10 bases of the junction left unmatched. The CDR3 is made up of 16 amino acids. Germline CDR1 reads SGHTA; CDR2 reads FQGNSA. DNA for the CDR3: TGTGCCAGCAGCGCCCGGCTAGCGGGTATTACAGATACGCAGTATTTT. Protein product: CASSARLAGITDTQYF.

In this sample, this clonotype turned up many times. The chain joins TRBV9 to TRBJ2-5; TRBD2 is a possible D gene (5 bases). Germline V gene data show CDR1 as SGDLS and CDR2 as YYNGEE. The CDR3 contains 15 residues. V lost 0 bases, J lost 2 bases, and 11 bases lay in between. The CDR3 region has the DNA TGTGCCAGCAGCGTAGACGCGCGGGCTCAAGAGACCCAGTACTTC. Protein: CASSVDARAQETQYF.

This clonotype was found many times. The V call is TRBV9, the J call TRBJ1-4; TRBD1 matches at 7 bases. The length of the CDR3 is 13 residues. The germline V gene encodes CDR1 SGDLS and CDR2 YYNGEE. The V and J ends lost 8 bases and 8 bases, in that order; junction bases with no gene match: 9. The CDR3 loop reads CARARGVDEKLFF. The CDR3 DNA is TGTGCCAGAGCCAGGGGGGTCGACGAAAAACTGTTTTTT.

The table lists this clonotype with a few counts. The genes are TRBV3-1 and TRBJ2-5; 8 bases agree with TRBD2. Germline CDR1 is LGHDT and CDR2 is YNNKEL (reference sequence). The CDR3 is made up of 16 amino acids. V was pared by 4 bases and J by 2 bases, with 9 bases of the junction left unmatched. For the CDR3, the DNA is TGTGCCAGCAGCCTTCAAGCGGGGGCCCGTCAAGAGACCCAGTACTTC. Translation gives CASSLQAGARQETQYF.

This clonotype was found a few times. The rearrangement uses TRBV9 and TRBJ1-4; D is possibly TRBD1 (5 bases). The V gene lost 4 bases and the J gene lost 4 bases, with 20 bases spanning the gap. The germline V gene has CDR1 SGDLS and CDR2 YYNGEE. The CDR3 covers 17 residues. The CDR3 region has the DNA TGTGCCAGCAGCTCCGGGAGAGGGGAAGGAAGTAATGAAAAACTGTTTTTT. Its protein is CASSSGRGEGSNEKLFF.

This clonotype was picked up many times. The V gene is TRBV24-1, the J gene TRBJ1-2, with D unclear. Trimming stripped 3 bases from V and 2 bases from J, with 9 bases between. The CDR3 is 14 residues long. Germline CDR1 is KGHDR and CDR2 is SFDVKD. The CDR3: CATSDGGENYGYTF. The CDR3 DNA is TGTGCCACCAGTGATGGCGGGGAGAACTATGGCTACACCTTC.

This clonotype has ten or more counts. Here the CDR3 reads CASRRGTGPQETQYF. Written as DNA, the CDR3 is TGTGCCAGCAGACGAGGGACAGGACCCCAAGAGACCCAGTACTTC. This chain joins TRBV12-3 or TRBV12-4 and TRBJ2-5; 8 bases align to TRBD1. Trimming cost V 6 bases and J 1 base; bases outside gene matches: 7. The CDR3 is 15 amino acids.

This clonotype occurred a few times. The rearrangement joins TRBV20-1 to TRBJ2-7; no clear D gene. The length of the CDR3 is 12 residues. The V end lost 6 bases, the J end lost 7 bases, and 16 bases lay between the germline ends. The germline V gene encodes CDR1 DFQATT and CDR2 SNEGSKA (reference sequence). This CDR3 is CSAPQPTWEQYF. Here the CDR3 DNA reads TGCAGTGCCCCCCAGCCCACCTGGGAGCAGTACTTC.